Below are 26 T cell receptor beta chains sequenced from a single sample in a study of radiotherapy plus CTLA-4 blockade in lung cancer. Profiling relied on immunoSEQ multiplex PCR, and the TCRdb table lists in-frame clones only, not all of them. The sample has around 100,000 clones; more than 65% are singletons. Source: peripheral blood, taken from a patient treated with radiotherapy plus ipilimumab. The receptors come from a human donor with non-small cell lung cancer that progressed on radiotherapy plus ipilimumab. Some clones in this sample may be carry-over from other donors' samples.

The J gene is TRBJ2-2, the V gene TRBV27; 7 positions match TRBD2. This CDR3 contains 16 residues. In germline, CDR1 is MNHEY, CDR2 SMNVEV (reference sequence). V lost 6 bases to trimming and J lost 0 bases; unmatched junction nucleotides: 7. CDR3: CASSLGLGANTGELFF. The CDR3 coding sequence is TGTGCCAGCAGCCTCGGACTAGGTGCGAACACCGGGGAGCTGTTTTTT.

The CDR3 here is CATSQGSSSGGLETQYF. CDR3 DNA sequence: TGTGCCACCAGCCAAGGGAGCTCTAGCGGGGGGTTGGAGACCCAGTACTTC. The rearrangement joins TRBV15 to TRBJ2-5, with 11 bases that match TRBD2. The germline gives CDR1 LNHNV, CDR2 YYDKDF (reference sequence). J gave up 5 bases and V 5 bases, and 13 bases lay outside the gene matches. CDR3 size: 17 residues.

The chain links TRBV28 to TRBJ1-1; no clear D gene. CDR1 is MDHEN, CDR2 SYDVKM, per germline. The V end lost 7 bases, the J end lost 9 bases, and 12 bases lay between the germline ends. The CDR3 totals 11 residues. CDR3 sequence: CASTSSTQAFF. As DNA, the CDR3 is TGTGCCAGCACCTCCTCAACTCAAGCTTTCTTT.

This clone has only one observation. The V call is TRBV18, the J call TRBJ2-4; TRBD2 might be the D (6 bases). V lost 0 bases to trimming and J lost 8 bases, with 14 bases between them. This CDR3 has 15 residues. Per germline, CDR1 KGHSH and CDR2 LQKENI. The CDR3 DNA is TGTGCCAGCTCACCACCGTTGGGGAAGCGGGACATTCAGTACTTC. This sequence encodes CASSPPLGKRDIQYF.

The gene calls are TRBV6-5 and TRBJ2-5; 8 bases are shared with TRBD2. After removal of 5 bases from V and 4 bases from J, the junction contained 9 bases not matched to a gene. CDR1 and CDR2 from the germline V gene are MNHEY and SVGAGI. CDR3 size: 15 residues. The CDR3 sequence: CASSTATGGAETQYF. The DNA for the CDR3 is TGTGCCAGCAGTACAGCGACGGGGGGGGCAGAGACCCAGTACTTC.

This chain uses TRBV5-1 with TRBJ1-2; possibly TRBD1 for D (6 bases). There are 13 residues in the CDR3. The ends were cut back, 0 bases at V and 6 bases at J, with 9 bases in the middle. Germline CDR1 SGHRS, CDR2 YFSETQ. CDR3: CASSLDRANGYTF. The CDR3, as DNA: TGCGCCAGCAGCTTGGACAGGGCCAATGGCTACACCTTC.

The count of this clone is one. The CDR3 protein is CASSREVFQETQYF. The CDR3 region has the DNA TGTGCCAGCAGCCGCGAGGTCTTTCAAGAGACCCAGTACTTC. The chain couples TRBV9 to TRBJ2-5; D not certain. Trimming removed 4 bases from V and 2 bases from J, with 12 bases in between. There are 14 residues in the CDR3. CDR1 is SGDLS, CDR2 YYNGEE, per germline.

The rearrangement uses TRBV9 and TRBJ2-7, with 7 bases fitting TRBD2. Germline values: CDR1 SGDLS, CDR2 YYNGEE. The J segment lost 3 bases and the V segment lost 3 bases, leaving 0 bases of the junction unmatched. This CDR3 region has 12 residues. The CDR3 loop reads CASSGTSYEQYF. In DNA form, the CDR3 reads TGTGCCAGCAGCGGGACTAGCTACGAGCAGTACTTC.

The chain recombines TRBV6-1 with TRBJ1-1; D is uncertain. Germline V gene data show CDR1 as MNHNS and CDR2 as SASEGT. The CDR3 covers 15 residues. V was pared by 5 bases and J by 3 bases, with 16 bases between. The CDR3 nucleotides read TGTGCCAGCAGTCCCCTAACCGTTAGGGACACTGAAGCTTTCTTT. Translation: CASSPLTVRDTEAFF.

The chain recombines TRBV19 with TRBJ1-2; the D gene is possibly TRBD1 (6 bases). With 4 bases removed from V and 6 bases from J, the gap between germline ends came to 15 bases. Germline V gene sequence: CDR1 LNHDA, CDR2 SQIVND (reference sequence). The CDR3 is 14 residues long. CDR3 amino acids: CASSTTDRIHGYTF. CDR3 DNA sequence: TGTGCCAGTAGTACAACCGACAGGATACATGGCTACACCTTC. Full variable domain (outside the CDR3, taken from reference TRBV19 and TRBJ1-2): DGGITQSPKYLFRKEGQNVTLSCEQNLNHDAMYWYRQDPGQGLRLIYYSQIVNDFQKGDIAEGYSVSREKKESFPLTVTSAQKNPTAFYLCASSTTDRIHGYTFGSGTRLTVV.

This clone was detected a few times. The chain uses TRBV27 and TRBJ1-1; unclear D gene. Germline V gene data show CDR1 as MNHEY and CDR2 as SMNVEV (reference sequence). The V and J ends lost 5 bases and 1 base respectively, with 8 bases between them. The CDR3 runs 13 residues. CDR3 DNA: TGTGCCAGCAGTCCCGTGAGGAACACTGAAGCTTTCTTT. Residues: CASSPVRNTEAFF.

The CDR3 here is CASSQLGTANEKLFF. The CDR3 DNA is TGTGCCAGCAGCCAATTGGGGACGGCAAATGAAAAACTGTTTTTT. The chain links TRBV4-2 to TRBJ1-4, with D possibly matching TRBD1 (5 bases). The germline V and J ends were trimmed by 2 bases and 5 bases, with 12 bases remaining between them. CDR1 LGHNA and CDR2 YNFKEQ come from the germline V gene. The CDR3 runs to 15 residues.

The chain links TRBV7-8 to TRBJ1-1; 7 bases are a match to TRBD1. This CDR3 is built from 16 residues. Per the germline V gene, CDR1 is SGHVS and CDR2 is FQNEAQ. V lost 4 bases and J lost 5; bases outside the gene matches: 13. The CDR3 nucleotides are TGTGCCAGCAGCTCCTGGACAGGACATCAGGGAACTGAAGCTTTCTTT. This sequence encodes CASSSWTGHQGTEAFF.

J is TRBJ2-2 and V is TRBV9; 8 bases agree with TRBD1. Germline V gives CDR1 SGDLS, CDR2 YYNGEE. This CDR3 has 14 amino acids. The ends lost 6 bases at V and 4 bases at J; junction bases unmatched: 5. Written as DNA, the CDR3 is TGTGCCAGCACCCAGACAGGGGTCACCGGGGAGCTGTTTTTT. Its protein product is CASTQTGVTGELFF.

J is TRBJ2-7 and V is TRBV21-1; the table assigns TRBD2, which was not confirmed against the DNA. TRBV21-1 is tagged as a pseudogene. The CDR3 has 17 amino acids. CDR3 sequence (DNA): TGTGCCAGCAGCAAATCGGGTGTGAACCGCGCTTCCTACGAGCAGTACTTC. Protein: CASSKSGVNRASYEQYF.

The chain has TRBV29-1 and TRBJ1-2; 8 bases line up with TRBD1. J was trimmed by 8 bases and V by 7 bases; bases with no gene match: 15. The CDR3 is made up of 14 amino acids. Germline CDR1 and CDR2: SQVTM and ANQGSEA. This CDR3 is CSGSDYRGMEGYTF. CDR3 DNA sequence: TGCAGCGGATCGGATTACAGGGGGATGGAGGGCTACACCTTC.

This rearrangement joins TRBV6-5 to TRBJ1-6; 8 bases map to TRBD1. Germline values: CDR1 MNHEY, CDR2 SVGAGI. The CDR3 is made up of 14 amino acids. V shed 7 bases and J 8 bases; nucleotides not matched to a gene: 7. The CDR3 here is CASTRTGRDSPLHF. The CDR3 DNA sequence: TGTGCCAGCACCAGGACAGGGAGAGATTCACCCCTCCACTTT.

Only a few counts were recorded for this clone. The CDR3: CASSLAQSRGGTEAFF. As DNA, the CDR3 is TGTGCCAGCAGCTTAGCCCAAAGTCGGGGGGGTACTGAAGCTTTCTTT. The chain combines TRBV7-8 with TRBJ1-1; D is perhaps TRBD1 (5 bases). Per germline, CDR1 SGHVS and CDR2 FQNEAQ. The CDR3 is 16 residues long. The V end lost 0 bases, the J end lost 5 bases, and 16 bases lay between the germline ends.

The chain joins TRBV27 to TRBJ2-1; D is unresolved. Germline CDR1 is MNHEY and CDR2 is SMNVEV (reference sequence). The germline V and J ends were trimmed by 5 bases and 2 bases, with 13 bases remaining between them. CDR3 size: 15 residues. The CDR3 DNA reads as TGTGCCAGCAGTCGATACTTCCCGGCCTACAATGAGCAGTTCTTC. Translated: CASSRYFPAYNEQFF.

CDR3 sequence: CASSVAPGSYNEQFF. CDR3 nucleotides: TGTGCCAGCAGCGTAGCCCCCGGGAGCTACAATGAGCAGTTCTTC. The rearrangement uses TRBV9 and TRBJ2-1; D perhaps matches TRBD2 (6 bases). The CDR3 runs to 15 residues. V was pared by 0 bases and J by 3 bases, with 10 bases between. Germline V lookup: CDR1 SGDLS, CDR2 YYNGEE.

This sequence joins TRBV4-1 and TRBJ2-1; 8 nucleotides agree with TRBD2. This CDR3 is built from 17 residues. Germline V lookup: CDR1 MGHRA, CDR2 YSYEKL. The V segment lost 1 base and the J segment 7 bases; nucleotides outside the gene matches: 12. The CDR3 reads CASSQVTGGGAWNEQFF. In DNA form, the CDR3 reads TGCGCCAGCAGCCAAGTCACGGGAGGGGGGGCTTGGAATGAGCAGTTCTTC.

The CDR3 nucleotides read TGCGCCAGCAGCGGGAACCGGGACTCCCTCTACGAGCAGTACTTC. Its protein is CASSGNRDSLYEQYF. The V call is TRBV5-1, the J call TRBJ2-7; weak D call: TRBD2 (6 bases). The CDR3 contains 15 residues. Between the trimmed V and J ends, which lost 4 bases and 3 bases, there was a span of 17 bases. Germline CDR1 SGHRS, CDR2 YFSETQ.

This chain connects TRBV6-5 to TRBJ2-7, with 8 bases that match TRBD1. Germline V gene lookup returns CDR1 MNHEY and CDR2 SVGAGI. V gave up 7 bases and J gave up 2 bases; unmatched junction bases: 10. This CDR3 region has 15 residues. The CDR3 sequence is CASKRKQGGPYEQYF. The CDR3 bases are TGTGCCAGCAAAAGAAAACAGGGGGGACCCTACGAGCAGTACTTC.

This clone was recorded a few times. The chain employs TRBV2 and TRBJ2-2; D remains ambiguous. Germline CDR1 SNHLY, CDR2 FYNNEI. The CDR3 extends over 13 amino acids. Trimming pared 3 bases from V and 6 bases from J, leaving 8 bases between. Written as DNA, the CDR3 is TGTGCCAGCAGTGAGGAAGGCGCCGGGGAGCTGTTTTTT. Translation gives CASSEEGAGELFF.

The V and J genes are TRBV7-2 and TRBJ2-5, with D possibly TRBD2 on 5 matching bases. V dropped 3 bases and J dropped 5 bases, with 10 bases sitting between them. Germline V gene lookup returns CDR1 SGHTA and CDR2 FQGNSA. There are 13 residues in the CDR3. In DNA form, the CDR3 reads TGTGCCAGCAGCTTCGACTTAGCGGAGACCCAGTACTTC. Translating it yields CASSFDLAETQYF.

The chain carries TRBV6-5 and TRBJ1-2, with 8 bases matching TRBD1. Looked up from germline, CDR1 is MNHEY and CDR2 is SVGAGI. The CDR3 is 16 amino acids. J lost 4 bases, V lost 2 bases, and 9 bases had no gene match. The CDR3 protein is CASSYHATGGGYGYTF. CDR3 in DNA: TGTGCCAGCAGTTACCACGCTACAGGGGGTGGCTATGGCTACACCTTC.